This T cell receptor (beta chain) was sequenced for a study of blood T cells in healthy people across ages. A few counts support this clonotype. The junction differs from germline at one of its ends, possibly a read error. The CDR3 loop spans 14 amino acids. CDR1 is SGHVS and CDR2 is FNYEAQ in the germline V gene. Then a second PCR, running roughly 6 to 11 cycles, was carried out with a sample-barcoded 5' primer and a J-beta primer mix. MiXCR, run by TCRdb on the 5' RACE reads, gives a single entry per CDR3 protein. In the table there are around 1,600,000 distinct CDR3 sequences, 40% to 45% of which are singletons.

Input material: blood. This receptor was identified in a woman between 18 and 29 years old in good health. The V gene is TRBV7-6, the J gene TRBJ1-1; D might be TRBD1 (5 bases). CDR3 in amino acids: CASRLVGGTTEAFF. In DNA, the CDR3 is TGTGCCAGCAGATTAGTCGGGGGGACCACTGAAGCTTTCTTT.